This TCR beta chain was found in a study of cytomegalovirus exposure and HLA in healthy donors. Study results and caveats: In a later analysis, specific HLA alleles were associated with 16,000 or so TCR beta sequences at a 0.05 false discovery rate.

PCR primers comprised 60 Vbeta and 13 Jbeta primers. In the original workflow: Later analysis identified tens of millions of unique TCR beta chains, about 10 million shared. Clones were sequenced by immunoSEQ multiplex PCR, and TCRdb holds only the in-frame ones, with some missing. V and J calls and clone size follow that table, whereas D and trimming were derived from the DNA. The sample contains about 130,000 clones, around 9% of which appear only once. This clone was seen at least ten times. Its antigen remains unidentified. Samples came from healthy bone marrow donors. V was pared by 3 bases and J by 6 bases, with 3 bases between. The CDR3 is made up of 11 amino acids. Per the germline V gene, CDR1 is SGHAT and CDR2 is FQDESV (reference sequence).

The chain recombines TRBV11-1 with TRBJ1-5; D gene ambiguous. The sequence derives from a middle-aged man in good health and CMV-seronegative. Specimen: PBMCs. Here the CDR3 reads CASSLSQPQHF. The CDR3 bases are TGTGCCAGCAGCTTGAGTCAGCCCCAGCATTTT.